This T cell receptor (beta chain) was captured in a study of identical twins. General study findings and limits: Analyses of zero insertions could be partly confounded by invariant MAIT and iNKT cells.

CDR1 is MDHEN and CDR2 is SYDVKM in the germline V gene. Trimming pared 6 bases from V and 3 bases from J, leaving 12 bases between. This CDR3 is built from 13 residues. Notes on this clonotype: Antigen unknown.

TCRdb reanalysed the 5' RACE reads using MiXCR and keeps one entry per CDR3 protein. The table records around 670,000 distinct CDR3 sequences, approximately 6% of them present only once. This rearrangement joins TRBV28 to TRBJ2-7; D uncertain. The sequencing sample was made of naive T cells sorted from blood. The clonotype was recovered from a man aged 18 to 30 in good health. CDR3: CASRTAIRYEQYF. The CDR3 DNA reads TGTGCCAGCAGGACCGCGATCCGCTACGAGCAGTACTTC.